These 17 T cell receptor beta chains came from one sample sequenced in a study of blood T cell repertoires in COVID-19. Sequenced by immunoSEQ multiplex PCR; TCRdb stores in-frame clones only, minus some. This sample has some 58,000 clones, with around 87% found just once. The specimen sequenced was peripheral blood. These TCRs come from a man in his forties or fifties with active COVID-19.

The genes are TRBV6-2 or TRBV6-3 and TRBJ1-5, with 8 nucleotides matching TRBD1. This CDR3 has 15 residues. Germline V CDR1 and CDR2: MNHEY, SVGEGT. Trimming cost V 5 bases and J 1 base; bases outside gene matches: 4. The CDR3 region is CASSNRGSSNQPQHF. CDR3 bases: TGTGCCAGCAGTAACAGGGGGTCAAGCAATCAGCCCCAGCATTTT.

This chain joins TRBV5-1 and TRBJ2-7; 9 nucleotides match TRBD1. CDR1 is SGHRS and CDR2 is YFSETQ in the germline V gene. The V and J ends lost 4 bases and 6 bases, in that order; junction bases with no gene match: 11. This CDR3 is built from 15 residues. Here the CDR3 reads CASSVPGTGKSEQYF. The CDR3 bases are TGCGCCAGCAGCGTACCCGGGACAGGGAAAAGCGAGCAGTACTTC.

This chain joins TRBV5-5 and TRBJ1-5; the D gene is possibly TRBD1 (6 bases). Trimming took off 4 bases at V and 3 bases at J, with 14 bases between the two ends. This CDR3 comprises 15 residues. CDR1 and CDR2 (germline): SGHKS, YYEKEE (reference sequence). As DNA, the CDR3 is TGTGCCAGCAGCCCGGTACAGGGAGCCAATCAGCCCCAGCATTTT. Residues: CASSPVQGANQPQHF.

This chain links TRBV4-2 with TRBJ1-2; 8 positions match TRBD1. The CDR3 is 15 amino acids. Germline V gene data show CDR1 as LGHNA and CDR2 as YNFKEQ. V gave up 1 base and J gave up 4 bases; unmatched junction bases: 5. The CDR3 spells CASSQVPDRVYGYTF. The DNA of the CDR3 is TGTGCCAGCAGCCAAGTTCCGGACAGGGTCTATGGCTACACCTTC.

The V and J genes are TRBV5-1 and TRBJ2-1; D is perhaps TRBD2 (6 bases). Germline V gene lookup returns CDR1 SGHRS and CDR2 YFSETQ. Deletions cut 7 bases from V and 5 bases from J, with 19 bases between. This CDR3 region has 15 residues. The CDR3: CASRLLTGANNEQFF. The CDR3, as DNA: TGCGCCAGCCGCCTCCTGACGGGAGCGAACAATGAGCAGTTCTTC.

The chain joins TRBV5-1 to TRBJ2-7, with 9 bases identical to TRBD1. CDR3 length: 15 amino acids. Germline CDR1 reads SGHRS; CDR2 reads YFSETQ. Trimming at V came to 4 bases and at J to 6 bases, leaving 11 bases not matched to a gene. Here the CDR3 reads CASSPAGQGISEQYF. The CDR3 nucleotides read TGCGCCAGCAGCCCCGCGGGACAGGGTATTTCCGAGCAGTACTTC.

The J gene is TRBJ1-1, the V gene TRBV19; perhaps TRBD1 as D (5 bases). CDR1 is LNHDA and CDR2 is SQIVND in the germline V gene (reference sequence). V lost 6 bases, J lost 7 bases, and 15 bases lay in between. This CDR3 region has 13 residues. The DNA of the CDR3 is TGTGCCAGTAGGGCGGCCAGGAGGGGTGAAGCTTTCTTT. It is translated as CASRAARRGEAFF.

The count of this clone is one. The CDR3 nucleotides read TGTGCCAGCAGCACACCCGGGGTAGGGGACAGTTCCCCAGATACGCAGTATTTT. Protein: CASSTPGVGDSSPDTQYF. The rearrangement links TRBV7-2 to TRBJ2-3, with 7 bases identical to TRBD1. Germline-derived CDR1 and CDR2 are SGHTA and FQGNSA. Unmatched junction bases numbered 18, after V lost 5 bases and J lost 4 bases. The CDR3 has 18 amino acids.

The V call is TRBV6-5, the J call TRBJ2-5; 7 nucleotides line up with TRBD1. The CDR3 has 14 residues. CDR1 is MNHEY and CDR2 is SVGAGI in the germline V gene. Trimming took 6 bases from V and 7 from J; bases not matched to a gene: 11. Written as DNA, the CDR3 is TGTGCCAGCAGCTTTGGGACAGCCGCGGGGACCCAGTACTTC. It encodes CASSFGTAAGTQYF.

The chain uses TRBV12-3 or TRBV12-4 and TRBJ2-5; perhaps TRBD2 as D (5 bases). The CDR3 runs to 13 residues. V was trimmed by 6 bases and J by 4 bases, leaving 12 bases between them. CDR3 protein: CASRAPGVETQYF. CDR3 nucleotides: TGTGCCAGCAGAGCCCCCGGGGTAGAGACCCAGTACTTC.

A single count supports this clone. V usage is TRBV11-3 and J usage is TRBJ2-2; tentative D call: TRBD2 (6 bases). Germline-derived CDR1 and CDR2 are SGHNT and YENEEA. The CDR3 is 15 residues long. V lost 1 base and J 4 bases, leaving 10 bases between the germline ends. The chain's CDR3 is CASSLGAGSTGELFF. The DNA for the CDR3 is TGTGCCAGCAGCTTAGGGGCCGGGAGCACCGGGGAGCTGTTTTTT. The full variable domain, its missing parts supplied by reference TRBV11-3 and TRBJ2-2, is EAGVVQSPRYKIIEKKQPVAFWCNPISGHNTLYWYLQNLGQGPELLIRYENEEAVDDSQLPKDRFSAERLKGVDSTLKIQPAELGDSAVYLCASSLGAGSTGELFFGEGSRLTVL.

This sequence joins TRBV28 and TRBJ1-1; D is unclear. Deletions cut 1 base from V and 5 bases from J, with 14 bases between. Looked up from germline, CDR1 is MDHEN and CDR2 is SYDVKM. The CDR3 contains 15 residues. Here the CDR3 reads CASSLSSRFGTEAFF. The CDR3, as DNA: TGTGCCAGCAGTTTATCATCACGCTTCGGGACTGAAGCTTTCTTT.

The J gene is TRBJ1-2, the V gene TRBV6-1; TRBD1 agrees at 7 bases. The CDR3 consists of 16 residues. Germline CDR1 is MNHNS and CDR2 is SASEGT. J gave up 4 bases and V 3 bases, and 11 bases lay outside the gene matches. Here the CDR3 reads CASSDPTGSPPYGYTF. The CDR3 coding sequence is TGTGCCAGCAGTGACCCGACAGGGAGCCCCCCCTATGGCTACACCTTC.

This clone was detected once. The chain carries TRBV27 and TRBJ1-4; D remains unclear. This CDR3 has 14 amino acids. The germline gives CDR1 MNHEY, CDR2 SMNVEV (reference sequence). Trimming removed 10 bases from V and 0 bases from J, with 12 bases in between. The CDR3 nucleotides read TGTGCCACGGGGATAAGTACAACTAATGAAAAACTGTTTTTT. Residues: CATGISTTNEKLFF.

This rearrangement joins TRBV5-4 to TRBJ1-5, with TRBD1 identical over 9 bases. V was pared by 0 bases and J by 3 bases, with 4 bases of the junction left unmatched. The germline CDR1 and CDR2 sequences are SGHNT and YYREEE (reference sequence). The CDR3 runs 16 residues. The CDR3 here is CASSLGGTGFNQPQHF. The CDR3, as DNA: TGTGCCAGCAGCTTGGGGGGGACAGGGTTCAATCAGCCCCAGCATTTT.

V usage is TRBV5-5 and J usage is TRBJ1-4, with a tentative D call TRBD1 (5 bases). V lost 1 base and J 5 bases, leaving 18 bases between the germline ends. The germline gives CDR1 SGHKS, CDR2 YYEKEE (reference sequence). The CDR3 consists of 17 residues. The chain's CDR3 is CASSLTGGAFPNEKLFF. The CDR3 region has the DNA TGTGCCAGCAGCTTGACCGGGGGAGCTTTCCCGAATGAAAAACTGTTTTTT.

Written as DNA, the CDR3 is TGTGCCAGCAGCTTAGTGCAGGGAGGGCCTGGAAACACCATATATTTT. Its protein product is CASSLVQGGPGNTIYF. This chain connects TRBV7-8 to TRBJ1-3, with D maybe TRBD1 (5 bases). Trimming stripped 1 base from V and 2 bases from J, with 12 bases between. Per germline, CDR1 SGHVS and CDR2 FQNEAQ. This CDR3 has 16 residues.